The source of this TCR beta chain is a study of Graves' ophthalmopathy and Graves' hyperthyroidism. Notes on the study in general: Sensitivity of 85% to 90% and specificity of around 80% were achieved when a 13-signature model separated ophthalmopathy from stable hyperthyroidism. The majority of expanded thyroid clonotypes above 0.001 frequency also occurred in blood.

Germline V gene sequence: CDR1 MNHEY, CDR2 SVGEGT. The CDR3 extends over 15 amino acids. V lost 4 bases, J lost 5 bases, and 8 bases stayed unmatched. As the template, RNA transcripts were used to amplify TCR beta CDR3 regions. Second-round multiplex PCR came after first-round RT-PCR with HTBI primers. TCRdb reanalysed the multiplex PCR reads using MiXCR and keeps one entry per CDR3 protein. The table records about 150,000 distinct CDR3 sequences, less than 45% of them present only once. This clonotype was detected many times. Its antigen is not known. Other autoimmune diseases, uncontrolled infections, pregnancy or lactation led to the exclusion of patients. Clinical symptoms and serum thyroxine were used for diagnosis; TRAb, thyroid ultrasound and orbital computed tomography were also relied on.

The rearrangement uses TRBV6-2 or TRBV6-3 and TRBJ2-5; 9 positions agree with TRBD1. The sequence was collected from a woman between 40 and 50 years old with Graves' ophthalmopathy. Input material: peripheral blood. CDR3 nucleotide sequence: TGTGCCAGCAGTTCGCCCACAGGGGGCGGGGAGACCCAGTACTTC. As protein: CASSSPTGGGETQYF.